This T cell receptor beta chain comes out of a study of siplizumab effects on memory and regulatory T cells. The repertoire was sequenced with immunoSEQ multiplex PCR; TCRdb's copy has only in-frame clones and lacks some. This table has approximately 100,000 clones, about 92% appearing once. This CDR3 contains 19 residues. Regarding this clone: Its antigen is undetermined.

Study observations and caveats: The authors could not assign a naive or memory phenotype to roughly 80-96% of proliferating CD4+ or CD8+ clones. The alloresponse seemed to draw substantially on naive T cells, which appeared more diverse than memory cells. Alloreactive clones mapping to unstimulated subsets formed only a minor fraction.

The sequence came from a human donor in good health. The chain carries TRBV21-1 and TRBJ2-7; the table's TRBD2 call for D was not verified on the DNA. TRBV21-1 constitutes a pseudogene. The specimen sequenced was Tregs sorted from blood. The CDR3 loop reads CASSKFVTSGGFLSYEQYF. The CDR3 nucleotides read TGTGCCAGCAGCAAGTTCGTGACTAGCGGGGGATTCCTCTCCTACGAGCAGTACTTC.